Listed here are 13 T cell receptor beta chains from one sample, sequenced in a study of beta chain features in type 1 diabetes listed by TCRdb under 2018. The library relied on the immunoSEQ multiplex PCR assay. The entire amount of isolated RNA was reverse transcribed using the High Capacity cDNA Reverse Transcription Kit, so the sequenced TCRB transcripts were expressed ones. Imported from immuneACCESS, the table was reduced by TCRdb to in-frame sequences with V and J called. These copies leave out some clones; in studies compared against another copy, an unresolved V gene accounts for under half, and the cause of the remainder is not known. This sample lists under 250,000 clones; 12% to 15% were detected once. Of the sample, around 0.03% is held by the ten largest clones. The specimen was naive CD4+ T cells from blood. Read against the paper, the sample's cell subset or site label means: true naive CD4+ T cells. These TCRs come from a woman in her forties in good health.

This clone was observed a handful of times. The chain links TRBV2 to TRBJ2-3; TRBD1 matches at 9 bases. CDR1 is SNHLY and CDR2 is FYNNEI in the germline V gene. Trimming took 6 bases from V and 5 from J; bases not matched to a gene: 3. The CDR3 has 13 residues. The CDR3 is CASSDRGGDTQYF. The CDR3 DNA follows: TGTGCCAGCAGCGACAGGGGGGGAGATACGCAGTATTTT. Based on the CDR3 plus reference TRBV2 and TRBJ2-3, the full variable domain is EPEVTQTPSHQVTQMGQEVILRCVPISNHLYFYWYRQILGQKVEFLVSFYNNEISEKSEIFDDQFSVERPDGSNFTLKIRSTKLEDSAMYFCASSDRGGDTQYFGPGTRLTVL.

This clone was observed a handful of times. The chain joins TRBV5-4 to TRBJ1-1; TRBD1 agrees at 7 bases. With V trimmed by 4 bases and J by 5 bases, 11 bases remained unmatched. The length of the CDR3 is 15 residues. Per germline, CDR1 SGHNT and CDR2 YYREEE (reference sequence). In DNA, the CDR3 is TGTGCCAGCAGCCGACCACAGGGGCCGGGGACTGAAGCTTTCTTT. This encodes CASSRPQGPGTEAFF.

The chain couples TRBV7-2 to TRBJ1-2; a possible D gene is TRBD1 (6 bases). Germline V gives CDR1 SGHTA, CDR2 FQGNSA. The CDR3 loop spans 11 amino acids. V lost 11 bases and J lost 7, with 14 bases in between. CDR3 DNA: TGTGCCCCCATCCGGGGGGCTGGCTACACCTTC. Protein product: CAPIRGAGYTF.

This clone was detected only a few times. The chain is built from TRBV6-6 and TRBJ2-5; D perhaps matches TRBD1 (6 bases). CDR1 is MNHNY and CDR2 is SVGAGI in the germline V gene (reference sequence). This CDR3 has 14 residues. The germline V and J ends were trimmed by 6 bases and 2 bases, with 13 bases remaining between them. The DNA of the CDR3 is TGTGCCAGCAGACAGGACAGTGGACAAGAGACCCAGTACTTC. This sequence encodes CASRQDSGQETQYF.

This clone was observed a few times. CDR3 sequence: CASAGGNTDTQYF. CDR3 DNA sequence: TGTGCCAGCGCGGGGGGGAACACAGATACGCAGTATTTT. The chain joins TRBV9 to TRBJ2-3, with 9 bases matching TRBD2. The CDR3 is made up of 13 amino acids. Germline loops: CDR1 SGDLS, CDR2 YYNGEE. After removal of 7 bases from V and 2 bases from J, the junction contained 2 bases not matched to a gene.

This clone was seen more than once but under ten times. The chain joins TRBV5-1 to TRBJ2-1, with 15 nucleotides matching TRBD2. Germline V gene lookup returns CDR1 SGHRS and CDR2 YFSETQ. This CDR3 has 16 amino acids. V dropped 3 bases and J dropped 4; count of bases not matched to a gene: 2. CDR3 bases: TGCGCCAGCAGCTGGACTAGCGGGGGGGCTTACAATGAGCAGTTCTTC. Amino acids: CASSWTSGGAYNEQFF.

Note on this clone: The junction departs from germline at one end; a sequencing error may be responsible. The V gene is TRBV19, the J gene TRBJ2-4; 9 bases match TRBD1. There are 10 residues in the CDR3. Looked up from germline, CDR1 is LNHDA and CDR2 is SQIVND (reference sequence). The CDR3 bases are TGTGCCGGGGGACAGGGCCCTGCGGAATTC. Its translation: CAGGQGPAEF.

V gene TRBV5-1 combines with J gene TRBJ2-3; TRBD1 aligns across 8 bases. The germline CDR1 and CDR2 sequences are SGHRS and YFSETQ. V dropped 6 bases and J dropped 2; count of bases not matched to a gene: 8. The CDR3 loop spans 15 amino acids. The CDR3: CASKGGTGLTDTQYF. The CDR3 DNA follows: TGCGCCAGCAAAGGGGGGACAGGACTCACAGATACGCAGTATTTT.

This clone was seen a few times. The chain is built from TRBV5-1 and TRBJ1-2, with D tentatively TRBD1 (6 bases). With 4 bases removed from V and 0 bases from J, the gap between germline ends came to 19 bases. This CDR3 contains 17 residues. CDR1 and CDR2 (germline): SGHRS, YFSETQ. The CDR3: CASSEGTLILTNYGYTF. CDR3 sequence (DNA): TGCGCCAGCAGCGAAGGGACACTTATACTTACTAACTATGGCTACACCTTC.

The chain has TRBV5-1 and TRBJ2-5, with no clear D. The CDR3 covers 14 residues. Per the germline V gene, CDR1 is SGHRS and CDR2 is YFSETQ. Trimming stripped 4 bases from V and 0 bases from J, with 10 bases between. This chain's CDR3 is CASSPQTYQETQYF. DNA for the CDR3: TGCGCCAGCAGCCCGCAAACTTACCAAGAGACCCAGTACTTC.

This rearrangement joins TRBV11-2 to TRBJ2-1, with a possible D match to TRBD2 (7 bases). The CDR3 is 18 amino acids. The V gene's germline CDR1 is SGHAT and CDR2 FQNNGV. With 4 bases removed from V and 2 bases from J, the gap between germline ends came to 21 bases. CDR3 DNA: TGTGCCAGCAGCTCACCGGGCCGCGGGGAGGGGGCCTACAATGAGCAGTTCTTC. Its protein is CASSSPGRGEGAYNEQFF.

This clone was picked up a small number of times. The V and J genes are TRBV7-2 and TRBJ1-2; D uncertain. Germline CDR1 and CDR2: SGHTA and FQGNSA. The CDR3 sequence is 14 residues long. The V gene lost 6 bases and the J gene lost 7 bases, with 18 bases spanning the gap. The DNA of the CDR3 is TGTGCCAGCAGACTCCAGCAGACTTCGGGTGGCTACACCTTC. This codes for CASRLQQTSGGYTF. Full variable domain (missing parts from reference TRBV7-2 and TRBJ1-2): GAGVSQSPSNKVTEKGKDVELRCDPISGHTALYWYRQSLGQGLEFLIYFQGNSAPDKSGLPSDRFSAERTGGSVSTLTIQRTQQEDSAVYLCASRLQQTSGGYTFGSGTRLTVV.

This clone appeared a few times. The chain links TRBV2 to TRBJ1-1; D possibly corresponds to TRBD1 (5 bases). Deletions cut 4 bases from V and 3 bases from J, with 9 bases between. From germline, CDR1 is SNHLY and CDR2 FYNNEI. The CDR3 length is 13 residues. The CDR3 DNA follows: TGTGCCAGCAGTGTTCAGGGTTACACTGAAGCTTTCTTT. It is translated as CASSVQGYTEAFF.